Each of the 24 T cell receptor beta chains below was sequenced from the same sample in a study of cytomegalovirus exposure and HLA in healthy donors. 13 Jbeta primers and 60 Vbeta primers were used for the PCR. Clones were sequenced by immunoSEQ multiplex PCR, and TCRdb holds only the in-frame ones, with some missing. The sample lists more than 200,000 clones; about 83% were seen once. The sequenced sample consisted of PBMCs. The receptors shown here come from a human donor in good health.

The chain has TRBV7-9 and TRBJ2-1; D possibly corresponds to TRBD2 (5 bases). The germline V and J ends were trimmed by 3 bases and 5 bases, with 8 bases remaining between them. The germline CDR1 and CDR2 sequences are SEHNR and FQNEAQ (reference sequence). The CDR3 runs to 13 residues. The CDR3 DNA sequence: TGTGCCAGCAGCTTCTCGGGGAACAATGAGCAGTTCTTC. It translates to CASSFSGNNEQFF.

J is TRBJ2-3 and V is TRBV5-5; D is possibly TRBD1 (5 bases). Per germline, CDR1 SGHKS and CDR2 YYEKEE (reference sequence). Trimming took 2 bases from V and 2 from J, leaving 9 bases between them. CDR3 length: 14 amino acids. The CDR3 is CASSFDSPTDTQYF. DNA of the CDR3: TGTGCCAGCAGCTTTGACAGCCCCACAGATACGCAGTATTTT.

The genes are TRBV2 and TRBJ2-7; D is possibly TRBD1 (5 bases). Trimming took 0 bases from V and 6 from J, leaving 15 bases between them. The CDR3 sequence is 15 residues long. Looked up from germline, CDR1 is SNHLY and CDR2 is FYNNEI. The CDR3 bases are TGTGCCAGCAGTGAAGCGGGTCCTAGGGGCGGCGAGCAGTACTTC. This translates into CASSEAGPRGGEQYF.

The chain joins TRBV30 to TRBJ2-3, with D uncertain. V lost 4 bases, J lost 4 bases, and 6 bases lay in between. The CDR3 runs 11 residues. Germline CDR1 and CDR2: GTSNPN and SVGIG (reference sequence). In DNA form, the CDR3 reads TGTGCCTGGACTATCTCAGATACGCAGTATTTT. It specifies CAWTISDTQYF.

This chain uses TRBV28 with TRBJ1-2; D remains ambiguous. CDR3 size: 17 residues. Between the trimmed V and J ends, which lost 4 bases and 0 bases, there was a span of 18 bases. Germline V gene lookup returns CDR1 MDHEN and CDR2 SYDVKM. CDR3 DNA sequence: TGTGCCAGCAGTTCTCCCGGGGTTTCTGCATCTAACTATGGCTACACCTTC. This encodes CASSSPGVSASNYGYTF.

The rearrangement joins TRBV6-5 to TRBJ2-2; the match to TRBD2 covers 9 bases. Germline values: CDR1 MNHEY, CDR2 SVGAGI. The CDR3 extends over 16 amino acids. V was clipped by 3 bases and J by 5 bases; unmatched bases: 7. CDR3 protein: CASSYGLAGTTGELFF. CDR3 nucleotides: TGTGCCAGCAGTTATGGGCTAGCGGGAACGACCGGGGAGCTGTTTTTT.

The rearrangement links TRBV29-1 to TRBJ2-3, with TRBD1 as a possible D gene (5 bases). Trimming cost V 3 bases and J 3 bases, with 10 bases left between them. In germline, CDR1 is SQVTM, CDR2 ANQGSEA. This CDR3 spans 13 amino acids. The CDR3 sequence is CSVEGRATDTQYF. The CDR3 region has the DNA TGCAGCGTTGAGGGCAGGGCAACAGATACGCAGTATTTT.

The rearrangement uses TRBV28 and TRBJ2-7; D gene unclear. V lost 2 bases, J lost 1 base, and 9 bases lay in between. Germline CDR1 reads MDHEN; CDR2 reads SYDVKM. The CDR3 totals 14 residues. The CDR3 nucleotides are TGTGCCAGCAGTTTACATACAGTTTCCTACGAGCAGTACTTC. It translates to CASSLHTVSYEQYF.

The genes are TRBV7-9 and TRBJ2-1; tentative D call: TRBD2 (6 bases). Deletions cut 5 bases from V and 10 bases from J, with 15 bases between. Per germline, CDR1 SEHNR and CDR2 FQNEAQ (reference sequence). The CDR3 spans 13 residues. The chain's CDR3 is CASSVGLLGEQFF. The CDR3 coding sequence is TGTGCCAGCAGCGTGGGACTCCTCGGAGAGCAGTTCTTC. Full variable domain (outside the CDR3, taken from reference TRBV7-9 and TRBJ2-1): DTGVSQNPRHKITKRGQNVTFRCDPISEHNRLYWYRQTLGQGPEFLTYFQNEAQLEKSRLLSDRFSAERPKGSFSTLEIQRTEQGDSAMYLCASSVGLLGEQFFGPGTRLTVL.

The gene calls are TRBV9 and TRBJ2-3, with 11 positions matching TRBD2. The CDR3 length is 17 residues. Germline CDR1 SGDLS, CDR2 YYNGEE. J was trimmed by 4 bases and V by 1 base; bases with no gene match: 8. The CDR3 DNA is TGTGCCAGCAGCGTATTCACTAGCGGGAGATTTGCAGATACGCAGTATTTT. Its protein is CASSVFTSGRFADTQYF.

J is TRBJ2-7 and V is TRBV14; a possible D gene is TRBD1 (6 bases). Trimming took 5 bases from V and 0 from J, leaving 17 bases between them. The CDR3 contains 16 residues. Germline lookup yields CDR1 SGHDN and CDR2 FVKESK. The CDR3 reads CASSTTTTGYSYEQYF. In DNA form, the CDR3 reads TGTGCCAGCAGCACGACCACAACAGGGTACTCCTACGAGCAGTACTTC.

CDR3: CASSLIGTGGKEQFF. The DNA for the CDR3 is TGTGCCAGCAGTCTCATTGGGACAGGGGGTAAGGAGCAGTTCTTC. The chain joins TRBV6-5 to TRBJ2-1; 11 nucleotides line up with TRBD1. In germline, CDR1 is MNHEY, CDR2 SVGAGI. CDR3 length: 15 residues. J was trimmed by 10 bases and V by 5 bases; bases with no gene match: 10.

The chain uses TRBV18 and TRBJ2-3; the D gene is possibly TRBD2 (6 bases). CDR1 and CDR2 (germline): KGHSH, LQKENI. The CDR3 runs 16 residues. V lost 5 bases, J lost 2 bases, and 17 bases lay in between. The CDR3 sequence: CASSDLDYLYTDTQYF. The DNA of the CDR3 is TGTGCCAGCTCAGATTTGGACTACCTATACACAGATACGCAGTATTTT.

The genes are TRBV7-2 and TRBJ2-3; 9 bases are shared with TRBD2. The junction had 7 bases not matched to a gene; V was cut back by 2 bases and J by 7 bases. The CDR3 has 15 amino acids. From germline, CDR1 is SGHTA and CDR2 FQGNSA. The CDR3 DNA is TGTGCCAGCAGCTTAAGCGCGGGAGGGCTAAATACGCAGTATTTT. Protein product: CASSLSAGGLNTQYF.

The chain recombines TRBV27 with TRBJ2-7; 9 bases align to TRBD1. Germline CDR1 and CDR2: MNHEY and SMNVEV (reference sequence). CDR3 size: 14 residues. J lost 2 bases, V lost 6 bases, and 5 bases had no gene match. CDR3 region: CASRTGGLAYEQYF. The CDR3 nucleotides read TGTGCCAGCAGAACAGGGGGCCTTGCCTACGAGCAGTACTTC.

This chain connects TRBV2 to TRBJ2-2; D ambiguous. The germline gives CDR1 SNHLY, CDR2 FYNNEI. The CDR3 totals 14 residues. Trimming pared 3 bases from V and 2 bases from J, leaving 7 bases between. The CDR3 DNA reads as TGTGCCAGCAGTGACGTCTTAAACACCGGGGAGCTGTTTTTT. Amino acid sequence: CASSDVLNTGELFF.

The CDR3 loop reads CASSLLGQNYEQYF. The CDR3 region has the DNA TGTGCCAGCAGCTTGCTTGGACAGAATTACGAGCAGTACTTC. The chain uses TRBV5-4 and TRBJ2-7; possible D gene TRBD1, 6 bases. V lost 1 base to trimming and J lost 4 bases, with 12 bases between them. Germline CDR1 reads SGHNT; CDR2 reads YYREEE (reference sequence). The CDR3 is 14 residues long. The whole variable domain, remainder taken from reference TRBV5-4 and TRBJ2-7, is ETGVTQSPTHLIKTRGQQVTLRCSSQSGHNTVSWYQQALGQGPQFIFQYYREEENGRGNFPPRFSGLQFPNYSSELNVNALELDDSALYLCASSLLGQNYEQYFGPGTRLTVT.

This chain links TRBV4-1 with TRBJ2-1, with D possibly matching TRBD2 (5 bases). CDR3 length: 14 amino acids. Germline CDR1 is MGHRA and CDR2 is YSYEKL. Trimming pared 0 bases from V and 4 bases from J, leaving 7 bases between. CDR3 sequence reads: CASSQESGYNEQFF. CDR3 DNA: TGCGCCAGCAGCCAAGAGAGCGGATACAATGAGCAGTTCTTC.

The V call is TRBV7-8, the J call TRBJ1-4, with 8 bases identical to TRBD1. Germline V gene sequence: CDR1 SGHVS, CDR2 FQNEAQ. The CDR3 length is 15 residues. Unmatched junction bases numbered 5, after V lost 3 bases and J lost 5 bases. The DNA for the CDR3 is TGTGCCAGCAGCTTCTCCGGGACAGGAAATGAAAAACTGTTTTTT. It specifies CASSFSGTGNEKLFF. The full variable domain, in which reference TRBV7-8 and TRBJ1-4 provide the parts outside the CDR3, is GAGVSQSPRYKVAKRGQDVALRCDPISGHVSLFWYQQALGQGPEFLTYFQNEAQLDKSGLPSDRFFAERPEGSVSTLKIQRTQQEDSAVYLCASSFSGTGNEKLFFGSGTQLSVL.

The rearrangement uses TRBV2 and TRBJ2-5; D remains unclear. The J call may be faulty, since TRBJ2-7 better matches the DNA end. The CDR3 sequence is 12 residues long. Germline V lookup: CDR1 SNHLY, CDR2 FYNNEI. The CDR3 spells CASSRTDYEQYF. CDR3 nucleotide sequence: TGTGCCAGCAGTAGAACAGATTACGAGCAGTACTTC.

CDR3 DNA sequence: TGTGCCAGCAGCTTAGCAAGCGGGGGCTTTAATGAGCAGTTCTTC. As protein: CASSLASGGFNEQFF. The chain carries TRBV7-2 and TRBJ2-1; 8 positions agree with TRBD2. V dropped 0 bases and J dropped 7; count of bases not matched to a gene: 5. The CDR3 sequence is 15 residues long. Germline V gene sequence: CDR1 SGHTA, CDR2 FQGNSA.

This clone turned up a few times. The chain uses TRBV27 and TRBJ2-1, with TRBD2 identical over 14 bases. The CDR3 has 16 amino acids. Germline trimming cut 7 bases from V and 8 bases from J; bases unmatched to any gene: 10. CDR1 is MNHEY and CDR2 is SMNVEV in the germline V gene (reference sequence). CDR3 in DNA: TGTGCCAGCACCTGGGGACTAGCGGGAGTGGGCGATGAGCAGTTCTTC. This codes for CASTWGLAGVGDEQFF.

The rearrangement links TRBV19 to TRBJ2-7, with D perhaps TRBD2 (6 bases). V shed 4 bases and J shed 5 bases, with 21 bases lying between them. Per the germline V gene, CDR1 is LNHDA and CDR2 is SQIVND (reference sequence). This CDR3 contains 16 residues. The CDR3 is CASSTNGGSLFHEQYF. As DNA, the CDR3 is TGTGCCAGTAGTACCAATGGGGGGAGTCTTTTCCACGAGCAGTACTTC. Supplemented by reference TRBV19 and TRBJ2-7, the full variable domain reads DGGITQSPKYLFRKEGQNVTLSCEQNLNHDAMYWYRQDPGQGLRLIYYSQIVNDFQKGDIAEGYSVSREKKESFPLTVTSAQKNPTAFYLCASSTNGGSLFHEQYFGPGTRLTVT.

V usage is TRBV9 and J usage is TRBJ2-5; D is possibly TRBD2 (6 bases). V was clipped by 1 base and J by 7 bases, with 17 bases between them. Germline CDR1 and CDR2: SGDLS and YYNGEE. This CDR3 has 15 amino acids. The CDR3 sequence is CASSVMGSGVGTQYF. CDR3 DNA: TGTGCCAGCAGCGTAATGGGTTCGGGGGTAGGGACCCAGTACTTC.